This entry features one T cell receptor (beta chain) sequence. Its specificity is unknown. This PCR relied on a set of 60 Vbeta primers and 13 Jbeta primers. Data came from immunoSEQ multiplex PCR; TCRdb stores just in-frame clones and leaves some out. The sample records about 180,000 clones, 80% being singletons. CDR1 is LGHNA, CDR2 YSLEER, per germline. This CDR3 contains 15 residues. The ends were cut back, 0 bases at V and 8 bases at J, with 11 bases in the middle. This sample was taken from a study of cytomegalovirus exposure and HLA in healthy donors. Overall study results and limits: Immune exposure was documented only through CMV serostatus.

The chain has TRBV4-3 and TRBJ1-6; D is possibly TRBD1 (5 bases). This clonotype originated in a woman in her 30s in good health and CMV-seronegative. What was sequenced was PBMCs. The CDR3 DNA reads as TGCGCCAGCAGCCAAGATAGGGGTGGGGATTCACCCCTCCACTTT. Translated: CASSQDRGGDSPLHF.